This TCR beta chain was documented in a study of CD8+CD57+ T cells in acquired aplastic anemia. Overall study context: Sorted CD4+ plus CD8+ cells gave DNA averaging about 3.2 ug.

Study results and limitations: A set of about 28 CD8+ CDR3 sequences was shared between patients and controls, and these sequences appeared highly expressed in patients. In CD8+ cells, Simpson's diversity showed no significant difference between patients and controls.

Patients who underwent sequencing had shown CD8+CD57+ cell expansion by flow cytometry. CDR1 is SGHVS, CDR2 FQNEAQ, per germline. This CDR3 comprises 12 residues. V lost 6 bases and J lost 3, with 5 bases in between. Both TCR beta VDJ combination and CDR3 sequence profiling were carried out. Genomic DNA was the template for this profiling. TCRdb redid the calling of the reads with MiXCR, one entry per CDR3 protein. The repertoire includes about 180,000 distinct CDR3 sequences, around half of them detected once, and about 1.8% sits in the top ten. As concerns this clonotype: Its antigen remains unknown.

Sequences were obtained from sorted CD4+, CD8+, or CD8+CD57+ T cells (not recorded which) from PBMCs. The TCR was taken from a human donor with aplastic anemia. V is TRBV7-8 and J is TRBJ2-2; D ambiguous. The CDR3 spells CASRRDTGELFF. The CDR3, as DNA: TGTGCCAGCAGAAGGGACACCGGGGAGCTGTTTTTT.